This paragraph reports one TCR beta chain. The antigen remains undetermined. This sample is part of a study of CXCR3-negative and CXCR3-positive naive CD8 T cells. UMI-labeled TRB cDNA libraries were prepared by 5' RACE. From the 5' RACE reads, TCRdb lists one entry per CDR3 protein and no DNA. Here the sample table reports more than 80,000 distinct CDR3 sequences. Study results and caveats: CXCR3-expressing naive cells carried TRB CDR3s more hydrophobic than those of CXCR3-negative naive cells. Relative to memory CD8+ cells, whose diversity was much lower, both naive subsets had comparably high diversity.

Germline V gene data show CDR1 as SGDLS and CDR2 as YYNGEE. The CDR3 is 16 residues long. The TCR sequence derives from a human donor in good health. Some clones in this sample may be carry-over from other donors' samples. Sequenced material: naive CXCR3+ CD8+ T cells from blood. Stated subset: CD45RO-CCR7+CD27+CD95- naive CD8+ T cells expressing CXCR3 (TNR3+). This sequence joins TRBV9 and TRBJ2-1; as DNA is missing, the TRBD1 call by TCRdb cannot be tested. The CDR3 region is CASSARGGTTYNEQFF.